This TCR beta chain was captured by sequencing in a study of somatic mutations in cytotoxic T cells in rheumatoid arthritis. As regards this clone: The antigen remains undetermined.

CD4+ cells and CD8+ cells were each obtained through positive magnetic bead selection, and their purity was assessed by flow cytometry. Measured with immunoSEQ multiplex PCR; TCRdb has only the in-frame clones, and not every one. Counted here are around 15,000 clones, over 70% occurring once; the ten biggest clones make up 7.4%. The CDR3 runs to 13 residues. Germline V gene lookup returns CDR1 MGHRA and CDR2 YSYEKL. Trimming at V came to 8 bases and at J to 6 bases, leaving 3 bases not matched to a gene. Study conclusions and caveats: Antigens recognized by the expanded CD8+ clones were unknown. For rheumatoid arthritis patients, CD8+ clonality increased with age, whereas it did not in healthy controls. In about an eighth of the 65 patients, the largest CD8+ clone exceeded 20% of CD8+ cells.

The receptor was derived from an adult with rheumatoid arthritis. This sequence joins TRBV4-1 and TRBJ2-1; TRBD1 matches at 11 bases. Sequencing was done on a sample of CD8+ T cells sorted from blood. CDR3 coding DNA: TGCGCCAGCCACGGGACAGGGGGCAATGAGCAGTTCTTC. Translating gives CASHGTGGNEQFF.